These T cell receptor beta chains were read from a single sample in a study of early T cells in non-severe SARS-CoV-2 infection. MiXCR was run by TCRdb on the 5' RACE reads, yielding one entry per CDR3 protein. The sample lists around 61,000 distinct CDR3 sequences, around 13% occurring once. Material: whole blood. The receptors were sampled from an adult who was a healthcare worker with PCR-confirmed SARS-CoV-2 infection or an uninfected control (not recorded which). CDR3s include the opening cysteine and the closing phenylalanine or tryptophan. Each record gives: J gene, D gene, clone size, CDR3 length, V gene, CDR3 protein, CDR3 DNA. The D gene is left open where the match is weak. Clone size is shown for a subset of rows, as once, few, many or a class of expanded clone.

J gene: TRBJ2-1; D gene: .; clone size: .; CDR3 length: 16; V gene: TRBV3-1; CDR3 protein: CASSPPGRNWGNEQFF; CDR3 DNA: TGTGCCAGCAGCCCACCGGGACGTAACTGGGGCAATGAGCAGTTCTTC
J gene: TRBJ2-7; D gene: TRBD1; clone size: .; CDR3 length: 15; V gene: TRBV5-5; CDR3 protein: CASSSNPGQVYEQYF; CDR3 DNA: TGTGCCAGCAGCTCTAATCCGGGACAGGTCTACGAGCAGTACTTC
J gene: TRBJ2-3; D gene: .; clone size: .; CDR3 length: 16; V gene: TRBV3-2; CDR3 protein: CASSQEGATSTDTQYF; CDR3 DNA: TGTGCCAGCAGCCAGGAAGGTGCGACTAGCACAGATACGCAGTATTTT
J gene: TRBJ1-6; D gene: TRBD1; clone size: few; CDR3 length: 13; V gene: TRBV14; CDR3 protein: CASSRDRGFTLHF; CDR3 DNA: TGTGCCAGCAGCCGGGACAGGGGGTTCACCCTCCACTTT
J gene: TRBJ2-2; D gene: .; clone size: many; CDR3 length: 12; V gene: TRBV2; CDR3 protein: CAILNDTGELFF; CDR3 DNA: TGTGCCATCCTGAACGACACCGGGGAGCTGTTTTTT
J gene: TRBJ2-2; D gene: .; clone size: many; CDR3 length: 16; V gene: TRBV7-9; CDR3 protein: CASSPRKGLNTGELFF; CDR3 DNA: TGTGCCAGCAGCCCCAGAAAGGGTCTGAACACCGGGGAGCTGTTTTTT
J gene: TRBJ2-2; D gene: TRBD2; clone size: many; CDR3 length: 15; V gene: TRBV10-2; CDR3 protein: CASSVIAGATGELFF; CDR3 DNA: TGCGCCAGCAGTGTAATAGCGGGGGCCACCGGGGAGCTGTTTTTT
J gene: TRBJ1-2; D gene: .; clone size: many; CDR3 length: 17; V gene: TRBV27; CDR3 protein: CASSLAPGPRPNYGYTF; CDR3 DNA: TGTGCCAGCAGTTTGGCCCCCGGTCCACGCCCTAATTATGGCTACACCTTC
J gene: TRBJ2-4; D gene: .; clone size: many; CDR3 length: 11; V gene: TRBV5-1; CDR3 protein: CASSGGIIQYF; CDR3 DNA: TGCGCCAGCAGCGGCGGTATCATTCAGTACTTC
J gene: TRBJ2-3; D gene: .; clone size: many; CDR3 length: 16; V gene: TRBV11-2; CDR3 protein: CASSLTGSIVADTQYF; CDR3 DNA: TGTGCCAGCAGCTTAACGGGTAGCATCGTAGCAGATACGCAGTATTTT
J gene: TRBJ1-2; D gene: .; clone size: many; CDR3 length: 13; V gene: TRBV29-1; CDR3 protein: CSVQLGQTYGYTF; CDR3 DNA: TGCAGCGTGCAACTAGGACAGACCTATGGCTACACCTTC
J gene: TRBJ2-1; D gene: .; clone size: many; CDR3 length: 16; V gene: TRBV7-6; CDR3 protein: CASSSYQGGFNGEQFF; CDR3 DNA: TGTGCCAGCAGCTCCTACCAAGGGGGATTTAATGGTGAGCAGTTCTTC
J gene: TRBJ1-2; D gene: .; clone size: many; CDR3 length: 15; V gene: TRBV6-1; CDR3 protein: CASRVDSRANYGYTF; CDR3 DNA: TGTGCCAGCAGGGTGGACAGCCGAGCTAACTATGGCTACACCTTC
J gene: TRBJ2-3; D gene: TRBD2; clone size: .; CDR3 length: 15; V gene: TRBV3-1; CDR3 protein: CASSQGGGPTDTQYF; CDR3 DNA: TGTGCCAGCAGCCAAGGCGGGGGGCCCACAGATACGCAGTATTTT
J gene: TRBJ2-3; D gene: .; clone size: .; CDR3 length: 16; V gene: TRBV20-1; CDR3 protein: CSAVPGRPMITDTQYF; CDR3 DNA: TGCAGTGCTGTGCCGGGACGGCCTATGATCACAGATACGCAGTATTTT
J gene: TRBJ2-1; D gene: TRBD2; clone size: many; CDR3 length: 17; V gene: TRBV5-4; CDR3 protein: CASSPQGAGGLYNEQFF; CDR3 DNA: TGTGCCAGCAGCCCCCAGGGAGCGGGGGGGTTGTACAATGAGCAGTTCTTC
J gene: TRBJ1-3; D gene: .; clone size: many; CDR3 length: 17; V gene: TRBV12-3/TRBV12-4; CDR3 protein: CASSLPPTPSSGNTIYF; CDR3 DNA: TGTGCCAGCAGTCTCCCACCTACACCGAGCTCTGGAAACACCATATATTTT
J gene: TRBJ1-1; D gene: TRBD1; clone size: many; CDR3 length: 13; V gene: TRBV30; CDR3 protein: CAWSGQGNTEAFF; CDR3 DNA: TGTGCCTGGAGCGGACAGGGGAACACTGAAGCTTTCTTT
J gene: TRBJ1-6; D gene: .; clone size: .; CDR3 length: 14; V gene: TRBV7-9; CDR3 protein: CASSPPSYNSPLHF; CDR3 DNA: TGTGCCAGCAGCCCCCCGAGCTATAATTCACCCCTCCACTTT
J gene: TRBJ1-4; D gene: TRBD1; clone size: many; CDR3 length: 15; V gene: TRBV29-1; CDR3 protein: CSVKGQGIDNEKLFF; CDR3 DNA: TGCAGCGTGAAAGGACAGGGGATCGATAATGAAAAACTGTTTTTT
J gene: TRBJ2-1; D gene: TRBD1; clone size: .; CDR3 length: 13; V gene: TRBV18; CDR3 protein: CASSGDSFGEQFF; CDR3 DNA: TGTGCCAGCTCAGGGGACAGTTTCGGTGAGCAGTTCTTC
J gene: TRBJ1-1; D gene: .; clone size: .; CDR3 length: 14; V gene: TRBV9; CDR3 protein: CASSVGSGYTEAFF; CDR3 DNA: TGTGCCAGCAGCGTAGGATCAGGGTACACTGAAGCTTTCTTT
J gene: TRBJ2-1; D gene: .; clone size: many; CDR3 length: 14; V gene: TRBV1; CDR3 protein: CTSSPRLADNEQFF; CDR3 DNA: TGCACCAGCAGCCCACGGCTAGCTGACAATGAGCAGTTCTTC
J gene: TRBJ2-3; D gene: TRBD1; clone size: few; CDR3 length: 15; V gene: TRBV29-1; CDR3 protein: CSVGGRQGLIDTQYF; CDR3 DNA: TGCAGCGTTGGGGGCCGACAGGGTTTGATAGATACGCAGTATTTT
J gene: TRBJ1-3; D gene: .; clone size: many; CDR3 length: 13; V gene: TRBV12-5; CDR3 protein: CASGLWSENTIYF; CDR3 DNA: TGTGCTAGTGGTCTTTGGTCTGAAAACACCATATATTTT
J gene: TRBJ2-1; D gene: TRBD1; clone size: many; CDR3 length: 17; V gene: TRBV5-1; CDR3 protein: CASSLTRMTGGGDEQFF; CDR3 DNA: TGCGCCAGCAGCCTGACGAGGATGACAGGGGGGGGCGATGAGCAGTTCTTC
J gene: TRBJ2-1; D gene: .; clone size: few; CDR3 length: 11; V gene: TRBV29-1; CDR3 protein: CSGQGNNEQFF; CDR3 DNA: TGCAGCGGGCAGGGGAACAATGAGCAGTTCTTC
J gene: TRBJ1-3; D gene: .; clone size: many; CDR3 length: 16; V gene: TRBV5-1; CDR3 protein: CASSLSLASSGNTIYF; CDR3 DNA: TGCGCCAGCAGCTTGTCCCTGGCTTCCTCTGGAAACACCATATATTTT
J gene: TRBJ2-6; D gene: .; clone size: few; CDR3 length: 18; V gene: TRBV5-1; CDR3 protein: CASSPLYGEQSGANVLTF; CDR3 DNA: TGCGCCAGCAGCCCCCTGTACGGGGAGCAGTCTGGGGCCAACGTCCTGACTTTC
J gene: TRBJ1-1; D gene: TRBD1; clone size: few; CDR3 length: 15; V gene: TRBV24-1; CDR3 protein: CATSATGQGRAEAFF; CDR3 DNA: TGTGCCACCAGTGCTACGGGACAGGGGAGAGCTGAAGCTTTCTTT
J gene: TRBJ2-3; D gene: .; clone size: .; CDR3 length: 14; V gene: TRBV3-1; CDR3 protein: CASSQLYSTDTQYF; CDR3 DNA: TGTGCCAGCAGCCAACTTTATAGCACAGATACGCAGTATTTT
J gene: TRBJ1-5; D gene: .; clone size: few; CDR3 length: 14; V gene: TRBV28; CDR3 protein: CASYGGASNQPQHF; CDR3 DNA: TGTGCCAGCTACGGGGGGGCGAGCAATCAGCCCCAGCATTTT
J gene: TRBJ2-2; D gene: .; clone size: .; CDR3 length: 15; V gene: TRBV6-5; CDR3 protein: CASTVRGEPTGELFF; CDR3 DNA: TGTGCCAGCACCGTTAGAGGGGAGCCCACCGGGGAGCTGTTTTTT
J gene: TRBJ2-5; D gene: .; clone size: few; CDR3 length: 14; V gene: TRBV10-2; CDR3 protein: CASSESELPETQYF; CDR3 DNA: TGCGCCAGCAGTGAGTCCGAACTGCCAGAGACCCAGTACTTC
J gene: TRBJ2-3; D gene: TRBD1; clone size: many; CDR3 length: 15; V gene: TRBV5-5; CDR3 protein: CASSPQTGWADTQYF; CDR3 DNA: TGTGCCAGCAGCCCGCAGACAGGGTGGGCAGATACGCAGTATTTT
J gene: TRBJ2-7; D gene: TRBD1; clone size: few; CDR3 length: 15; V gene: TRBV7-9; CDR3 protein: CASSRLRDSSYEQYF; CDR3 DNA: TGTGCCAGCAGTCGCCTAAGGGACAGCTCCTACGAGCAGTACTTC
J gene: TRBJ2-5; D gene: TRBD1; clone size: many; CDR3 length: 14; V gene: TRBV5-1; CDR3 protein: CASSPRTGKETQYF; CDR3 DNA: TGCGCCAGCAGCCCCAGGACAGGGAAGGAGACCCAGTACTTC
J gene: TRBJ2-1; D gene: TRBD2; clone size: many; CDR3 length: 16; V gene: TRBV27; CDR3 protein: CASSPLVAGEYNEQFF; CDR3 DNA: TGTGCCAGCAGTCCTCTCGTAGCGGGGGAATACAATGAGCAGTTCTTC
J gene: TRBJ2-7; D gene: TRBD2; clone size: .; CDR3 length: 15; V gene: TRBV6-5; CDR3 protein: CASTDWAGESNEQYF; CDR3 DNA: TGTGCCAGCACCGACTGGGCGGGAGAATCGAATGAGCAGTACTTC
J gene: TRBJ2-3; D gene: TRBD2; clone size: .; CDR3 length: 16; V gene: TRBV10-3; CDR3 protein: CAISTLAGSDTDTQYF; CDR3 DNA: TGTGCCATCAGCACACTAGCGGGATCCGACACAGATACGCAGTATTTT
J gene: TRBJ2-1; D gene: .; clone size: many; CDR3 length: 17; V gene: TRBV20-1; CDR3 protein: CSARDLRQRAKHNEQFF; CDR3 DNA: TGCAGTGCTAGAGATCTCCGGCAGCGGGCGAAGCACAATGAGCAGTTCTTC
J gene: TRBJ2-7; D gene: TRBD2; clone size: .; CDR3 length: 16; V gene: TRBV11-2; CDR3 protein: CASSPRTSGRDYEQYF; CDR3 DNA: TGTGCCAGCAGCCCACGGACTAGCGGGAGGGACTACGAGCAGTACTTC
J gene: TRBJ2-1; D gene: .; clone size: few; CDR3 length: 13; V gene: TRBV3-1; CDR3 protein: CASSQIRTVEQFF; CDR3 DNA: TGTGCCAGCAGCCAAATCCGGACAGTGGAGCAGTTCTTC
J gene: TRBJ2-3; D gene: TRBD2; clone size: few; CDR3 length: 15; V gene: TRBV7-9; CDR3 protein: CASRPRLAGGDTQYF; CDR3 DNA: TGTGCCAGCAGACCACGACTAGCGGGTGGTGATACGCAGTATTTT
J gene: TRBJ1-1; D gene: .; clone size: many; CDR3 length: 14; V gene: TRBV29-1; CDR3 protein: CSVHPPGANTEAFF; CDR3 DNA: TGCAGCGTACACCCCCCAGGGGCGAACACTGAAGCTTTCTTT
J gene: TRBJ2-1; D gene: TRBD2; clone size: few; CDR3 length: 15; V gene: TRBV7-6; CDR3 protein: CASSFVLAGGVEQFF; CDR3 DNA: TGTGCCAGCAGCTTTGTACTAGCGGGAGGTGTGGAGCAGTTCTTC
J gene: TRBJ2-3; D gene: .; clone size: .; CDR3 length: 17; V gene: TRBV10-3; CDR3 protein: CAISESGRGRRTDTQYF; CDR3 DNA: TGTGCCATCAGTGAGTCAGGACGGGGGCGACGCACAGATACGCAGTATTTT
J gene: TRBJ1-2; D gene: TRBD1; clone size: .; CDR3 length: 11; V gene: TRBV29-1; CDR3 protein: CSAEGGRGYTF; CDR3 DNA: TGCAGCGCGGAAGGGGGCAGGGGCTACACCTTC
J gene: TRBJ2-4; D gene: .; clone size: .; CDR3 length: 17; V gene: TRBV5-5; CDR3 protein: CASSSRGLNLAKNIQYF; CDR3 DNA: TGTGCCAGCAGCTCCAGGGGCCTCAACCTAGCCAAAAACATTCAGTACTTC
J gene: TRBJ1-2; D gene: TRBD1; clone size: many; CDR3 length: 14; V gene: TRBV10-3; CDR3 protein: CAIRATGGNYGYTF; CDR3 DNA: TGTGCCATCAGAGCTACAGGGGGTAACTATGGCTACACCTTC